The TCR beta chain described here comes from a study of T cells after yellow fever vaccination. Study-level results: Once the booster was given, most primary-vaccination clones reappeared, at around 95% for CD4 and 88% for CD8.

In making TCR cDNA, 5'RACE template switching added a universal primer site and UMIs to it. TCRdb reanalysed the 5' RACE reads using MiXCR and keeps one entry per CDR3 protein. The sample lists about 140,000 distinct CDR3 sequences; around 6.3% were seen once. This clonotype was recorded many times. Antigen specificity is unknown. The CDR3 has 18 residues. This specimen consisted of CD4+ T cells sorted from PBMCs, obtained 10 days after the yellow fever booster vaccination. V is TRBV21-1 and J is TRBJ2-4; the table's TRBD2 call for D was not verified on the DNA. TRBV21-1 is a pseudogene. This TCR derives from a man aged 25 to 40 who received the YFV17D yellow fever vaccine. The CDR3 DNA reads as TGTGCCAGCAGCAAAGAGATCGGAGCGGTTCTAGCCAAAAACATTCAGTACTTC. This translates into CASSKEIGAVLAKNIQYF.